The 21 T cell receptor beta chains listed next were all sequenced from one sample in a study of molecular identifiers for immune sequencing clone quantification. From the PCR reads, TCRdb called clonotypes with MiXCR, one entry per CDR3 protein. This sample has 15,000 to 20,000 distinct CDR3 sequences; over 20% occur once, and the top ten carry around 6.4%. The source material was naive CD8+ T cells from blood, with Jurkat cell RNA spiked in. Specified subset: FACS-sorted CD8+CD4-CCR7+CD45RA+ naive T cells. Receptors were obtained from a human donor in good health. Some libraries in this study had Jurkat cell RNA spiked in.

This clonotype was found many times. The gene calls are TRBV10-3 and TRBJ1-1, with unresolved D. V lost 2 bases and J lost 5, with 9 bases in between. There are 13 residues in the CDR3. The V gene's germline CDR1 is ENHRY and CDR2 SYGVKD. For the CDR3, the DNA is TGTGCCATCAGTGAGCCCATGCAAACTGAAGCTTTCTTT. Protein: CAISEPMQTEAFF.

To note about this clonotype: Given a much more abundant clone one base away, this may be a read error. This CDR3 reads CASSLWDSPHEQHF. CDR3 DNA: TGTGCCAGCAGCTTGTGGGACAGCCCCCACGAGCAGCACTTC. The chain recombines TRBV11-3 with TRBJ2-7, with 7 bases that match TRBD1. This CDR3 contains 14 residues. Germline lookup yields CDR1 SGHNT and CDR2 YENEEA.

This clonotype occurred a few times. J is TRBJ2-5 and V is TRBV9; no firm D call. Germline V gene data show CDR1 as SGDLS and CDR2 as YYNGEE. The V end lost 4 bases, the J end lost 0 bases, and 7 bases lay between the germline ends. CDR3 length equals 13 residues. The CDR3 loop reads CASSTSNQETQYF. The CDR3 coding sequence is TGTGCCAGCAGCACCTCAAACCAAGAGACCCAGTACTTC.

This clonotype is medium-sized. V is TRBV7-2 and J is TRBJ2-2; the D gene is possibly TRBD2 (6 bases). Trimming shortened V by 5 bases and J by 4 bases, and 14 bases separated the two germline ends. The CDR3 covers 15 residues. Germline-derived CDR1 and CDR2 are SGHTA and FQGNSA. CDR3 nucleotides: TGTGCCAGCAGCAGCCGGAGGGCGGGCACCGGGGAGCTGTTTTTT. This encodes CASSSRRAGTGELFF.

This chain connects TRBV7-2 to TRBJ2-3; D not resolved. The CDR3 length is 14 residues. The ends were cut back, 2 bases at V and 4 bases at J, with 10 bases in the middle. Per germline, CDR1 SGHTA and CDR2 FQGNSA. The CDR3 protein is CASSLFLHADTQYF. CDR3 nucleotides: TGTGCCAGCAGCTTATTCCTTCACGCAGATACGCAGTATTTT.

This clonotype is labeled medium-sized. The chain joins TRBV4-2 to TRBJ2-7; D remains unclear. V dropped 5 bases and J dropped 0 bases, with 8 bases sitting between them. CDR3 length: 13 residues. The germline CDR1 and CDR2 sequences are LGHNA and YNFKEQ. The CDR3 protein is CASSFGSSYEQYF. The CDR3 DNA follows: TGTGCCAGCAGCTTTGGTTCCTCCTACGAGCAGTACTTC.

The gene calls are TRBV2 and TRBJ2-1; no clear D gene. The tail of the sequence fits TRBJ2-7 better, so the J call may be wrong. CDR3 length equals 13 residues. The germline CDR1 and CDR2 sequences are SNHLY and FYNNEI. CDR3 protein: CASSEGSYNEQYF. The CDR3 region has the DNA TGTGCCAGCAGTGAAGGATCCTACAATGAGCAGTACTTC.

The V gene is TRBV10-3, the J gene TRBJ2-5; unclear D gene. Germline V CDR1 and CDR2: ENHRY, SYGVKD. V gave up 4 bases and J gave up 1 base, with 7 bases separating them. The CDR3 has 13 residues. CDR3 sequence reads: CAISVGSQETQYF. The CDR3 DNA reads TGTGCCATCAGTGTGGGTTCCCAAGAGACCCAGTACTTC.

This chain connects TRBV15 to TRBJ2-1; D is unclear. Trimming took 6 bases from V and 3 from J, leaving 18 bases between them. Germline V CDR1 and CDR2: LNHNV, YYDKDF (reference sequence). The length of the CDR3 is 16 residues. CDR3 DNA sequence: TGTGCCACCAGGACCCTGGTGCTCCCTAACTACAATGAGCAGTTCTTC. Translating gives CATRTLVLPNYNEQFF.

This clonotype was recorded at least ten times. The V and J genes are TRBV28 and TRBJ1-2; D is undetermined. Germline assignment: CDR1 MDHEN and CDR2 SYDVKM. The CDR3 sequence is 13 residues long. V was cut by 6 bases and J by 6 bases, with 14 bases left in between. The CDR3 sequence: CASRPEARDGYTF. CDR3 nucleotides: TGTGCCAGCAGACCAGAAGCACGGGATGGCTACACCTTC.

This clonotype is medium-sized (0.01 to 0.1%) in the sample. V gene TRBV7-9 combines with J gene TRBJ2-5; 10 bases align to TRBD2. The germline V gene encodes CDR1 SEHNR and CDR2 FQNEAQ (reference sequence). Trimming at V came to 5 bases and at J to 0 bases, leaving 12 bases not matched to a gene. The CDR3 extends over 18 amino acids. The DNA of the CDR3 is TGTGCCAGCAGCCCTCGTCTAGCGGGAGCTCATTACCAAGAGACCCAGTACTTC. Its translation is CASSPRLAGAHYQETQYF.

Within the sample, this clonotype is medium-sized. The chain employs TRBV9 and TRBJ2-3; D is perhaps TRBD2 (5 bases). V was clipped by 0 bases and J by 2 bases, with 10 bases between them. The CDR3 runs 15 residues. Germline assignment: CDR1 SGDLS and CDR2 YYNGEE. CDR3 in amino acids: CASSVEGAVTDTQYF. CDR3 in DNA: TGTGCCAGCAGCGTAGAAGGAGCGGTCACAGATACGCAGTATTTT.

This clonotype was detected only a few times. This sequence joins TRBV12-3 or TRBV12-4 and TRBJ1-1, with no clear D. The CDR3 loop spans 13 amino acids. Trimming took 3 bases from V and 4 from J, leaving 9 bases between them. This CDR3 reads CASSLQGITEAFF. In DNA, the CDR3 is TGTGCCAGCAGTTTGCAAGGGATCACTGAAGCTTTCTTT.

This clonotype was detected ten times or more. The rearrangement links TRBV20-1 to TRBJ2-1, with D unclear. The length of the CDR3 is 14 residues. Looked up from germline, CDR1 is DFQATT and CDR2 is SNEGSKA (reference sequence). V was trimmed by 0 bases and J by 0 bases, leaving 6 bases between them. As DNA, the CDR3 is TGCAGTGCTAGAGACGCCAGCTCCTACAATGAGCAGTTCTTC. Protein sequence: CSARDASSYNEQFF.

Judged by abundance, this clonotype is medium-sized. CDR3 amino acids: CASSLWARDTGELFF. CDR3 sequence (DNA): TGTGCCAGCAGTTTATGGGCCAGAGACACCGGGGAGCTGTTTTTT. This sequence joins TRBV27 and TRBJ2-2; D unclear. V was cut by 1 base and J by 3 bases, with 9 bases left in between. Germline CDR1 is MNHEY and CDR2 is SMNVEV (reference sequence). The CDR3 has 15 residues.

This clonotype was found many times. The genes are TRBV12-3 or TRBV12-4 and TRBJ2-3; no clear D gene. The CDR3 consists of 11 residues. With 7 bases removed from V and 2 bases from J, the gap between germline ends came to 4 bases. The DNA for the CDR3 is TGTGCCAGCAAGCACACAGATACGCAGTATTTT. It is translated as CASKHTDTQYF.

The chain recombines TRBV10-3 with TRBJ2-7; a weak D match, TRBD1 (5 bases). CDR3 length: 14 residues. Germline V lookup: CDR1 ENHRY, CDR2 SYGVKD. Trimming pared 4 bases from V and 3 bases from J, leaving 13 bases between. The CDR3 nucleotides read TGTGCCATCAGTGTCGAAGACAGAAGCTACGAGCAGTACTTC. Translated: CAISVEDRSYEQYF.

This clonotype was seen ten or more times. The chain employs TRBV27 and TRBJ2-7; D not resolved. V gave up 5 bases and J gave up 6 bases, with 14 bases separating them. This CDR3 is 13 amino acids long. Germline V gene sequence: CDR1 MNHEY, CDR2 SMNVEV (reference sequence). The CDR3 nucleotides are TGTGCCAGCAGTAGTCATGGGGTTCCCGAGCAGTACTTC. Its protein is CASSSHGVPEQYF.

This clonotype was counted at least ten times. The chain links TRBV2 to TRBJ2-7, with D perhaps TRBD2 (9 bases). This CDR3 region has 18 residues. V was clipped by 4 bases and J by 5 bases, with 27 bases between them. Looked up from germline, CDR1 is SNHLY and CDR2 is FYNNEI. The CDR3 region is CASSGTGKSGRIFHEQYF. The CDR3 coding sequence is TGTGCCAGCAGTGGGACAGGGAAAAGCGGGAGGATTTTTCACGAGCAGTACTTC. The complete variable domain, with remaining parts taken from reference TRBV2 and TRBJ2-7, reads EPEVTQTPSHQVTQMGQEVILRCVPISNHLYFYWYRQILGQKVEFLVSFYNNEISEKSEIFDDQFSVERPDGSNFTLKIRSTKLEDSAMYFCASSGTGKSGRIFHEQYFGPGTRLTVT.

Turning to this clonotype: Given a much more abundant clone one base away, this may be a read error. The gene calls are TRBV28 and TRBJ2-7; TRBD1 is a possible D gene (6 bases). CDR1 MDHEN and CDR2 SYDVKM come from the germline V gene. This CDR3 spans 15 amino acids. The CDR3 protein is CVSRQDRPGAYEQYF. The CDR3 DNA reads as TGTGTCAGCAGACAAGACAGGCCAGGGGCCTACGAGCAGTACTTC.

Turning to this clonotype: This may come from a read error, since a much larger clone is one base off. V and J are TRBV12-3 or TRBV12-4 and TRBJ2-7; D remains ambiguous. V shed 6 bases and J shed 5 bases, with 11 bases lying between them. The CDR3 is made up of 12 amino acids. CDR3 sequence reads: CASSTLRDEQYF. The CDR3 nucleotides read TGTGCCAGCAGCACTCTTCGGGACGAGCAGTACTTC.